Listed here are 29 T cell receptor beta chains from one sample, sequenced in a study of beta chain features in type 1 diabetes. Every bit of the isolated RNA underwent reverse transcription, so sequencing read expressed TCRB transcripts. Clones were sequenced by immunoSEQ multiplex PCR, and TCRdb holds only the in-frame ones, with some missing. The sample consists of approximately 150,000 clones, over 9.5% of them appearing once. The specimen sequenced was naive CD4+ T cells from blood. The receptors were sampled from a man between 18 and 29 years old in good health.

This clone came up a few times. The chain uses TRBV7-2 and TRBJ2-3; 14 positions match TRBD2. The CDR3 loop spans 16 amino acids. Looked up from germline, CDR1 is SGHTA and CDR2 is FQGNSA. Losses at the gene ends were 4 bases for V and 1 base for J; bases not matched to a gene: 1. The DNA of the CDR3 is TGTGCCAGCAGCTCGGGACTAGCGGGGGGCACAGATACGCAGTATTTT. This encodes CASSSGLAGGTDTQYF.

The chain uses TRBV28 and TRBJ1-5, with 12 bases matching TRBD1. Germline trimming cut 5 bases from V and 3 bases from J; bases unmatched to any gene: 14. The CDR3 covers 19 residues. The germline CDR1 and CDR2 sequences are MDHEN and SYDVKM. This CDR3 reads CASSAPGQGAGWVNQPQHF. The DNA for the CDR3 is TGTGCCAGCAGTGCTCCGGGACAGGGGGCTGGGTGGGTCAATCAGCCCCAGCATTTT.

There are a few counts of this clone. The CDR3 nucleotides read TGTGCCAGCAGTTCCCTAGCGACAGGGGGCAACTATGGCTACACCTTC. As protein: CASSSLATGGNYGYTF. This chain links TRBV6-6 with TRBJ1-2; 10 bases align to TRBD1. The CDR3 runs to 16 residues. CDR1 is MNHNY, CDR2 SVGAGI, per germline (reference sequence). V was clipped by 4 bases and J by 2 bases; unmatched bases: 7.

J is TRBJ2-3 and V is TRBV30; TRBD1 might be the D (5 bases). The germline gives CDR1 GTSNPN, CDR2 SVGIG (reference sequence). CDR3 size: 15 residues. Trimming took 4 bases from V and 5 from J, leaving 19 bases between them. CDR3 sequence (DNA): TGTGCCTGGAATTTGGCCTGGCAGGGTGGAGATACGCAGTATTTT. Amino acids: CAWNLAWQGGDTQYF. The full variable domain, with the rest looked up from reference TRBV30 and TRBJ2-3, is SQTIHQWPATLVQPVGSPLSLECTVEGTSNPNLYWYRQAAGRGLQLLFYSVGIGQISSEVPQNLSASRPQDRQFILSSKKLLLSDSGFYLCAWNLAWQGGDTQYFGPGTRLTVL.

In its sample, this clone was seen a few times. This chain joins TRBV5-1 and TRBJ2-5; 10 bases are shared with TRBD2. The CDR3 totals 15 residues. Trimming removed 0 bases from V and 4 bases from J; junction bases left unmatched: 3. Germline V gene sequence: CDR1 SGHRS, CDR2 YFSETQ. CDR3 amino acids: CASSLGLAGVETQYF. The CDR3 DNA reads as TGCGCCAGCAGCTTGGGGCTAGCGGGGGTAGAGACCCAGTACTTC.

This clone has a handful of counts. J is TRBJ2-3 and V is TRBV7-9; D perhaps matches TRBD1 (5 bases). With 5 bases removed from V and 0 bases from J, the gap between germline ends came to 12 bases. Germline-derived CDR1 and CDR2 are SEHNR and FQNEAQ (reference sequence). This CDR3 is built from 15 residues. The CDR3 DNA sequence: TGTGCCAGCAGCCAACAGGCGCCGAGCACAGATACGCAGTATTTT. Translated: CASSQQAPSTDTQYF. Combining the CDR3 with reference TRBV7-9 and TRBJ2-3 gives the whole variable domain DTGVSQNPRHKITKRGQNVTFRCDPISEHNRLYWYRQTLGQGPEFLTYFQNEAQLEKSRLLSDRFSAERPKGSFSTLEIQRTEQGDSAMYLCASSQQAPSTDTQYFGPGTRLTVL.

The chain joins TRBV4-2 to TRBJ1-4; D unclear. Germline CDR1 LGHNA, CDR2 YNFKEQ. V shed 0 bases and J shed 1 base, with 9 bases lying between them. The CDR3 covers 16 residues. The CDR3 here is CASSQDMALTNEKLFF. Here the CDR3 DNA reads TGTGCCAGCAGCCAAGATATGGCCTTAACTAATGAAAAACTGTTTTTT.

This clone was seen a handful of times. This chain links TRBV7-9 with TRBJ1-5; weak D call: TRBD1 (6 bases). CDR1 is SEHNR and CDR2 is FQNEAQ in the germline V gene (reference sequence). The CDR3 spans 12 residues. The V and J ends lost 7 bases and 7 bases respectively, with 11 bases between them. For the CDR3, the DNA is TGTGCCAGCAACAAGGGGGGGCAGCCCCAGCATTTT. This codes for CASNKGGQPQHF. The full variable domain, completed using reference TRBV7-9 and TRBJ1-5, is DTGVSQNPRHKITKRGQNVTFRCDPISEHNRLYWYRQTLGQGPEFLTYFQNEAQLEKSRLLSDRFSAERPKGSFSTLEIQRTEQGDSAMYLCASNKGGQPQHFGDGTRLSIL.

This clone was detected only a few times. The sample contains more than one DNA sequence encoding this CDR3. CDR3 residues: CASSSGLAGETQYF. Here the CDR3 DNA reads TGTGCCAGCAGCTCCGGACTAGCTGGGGAGACCCAGTACTTC. The rearrangement links TRBV11-2 to TRBJ2-5; 8 nucleotides agree with TRBD2. Germline V lookup: CDR1 SGHAT, CDR2 FQNNGV. Germline trimming cut 4 bases from V and 5 bases from J; bases unmatched to any gene: 6. CDR3 length: 14 residues.

This clone has a handful of counts. DNA for the CDR3: TGTGCCAGCAGTTTGTACAGGAGCCAGCCCCAGCATTTT. The encoded protein is CASSLYRSQPQHF. This chain connects TRBV27 to TRBJ1-5; D perhaps matches TRBD1 (5 bases). The V end lost 3 bases, the J end lost 7 bases, and 10 bases lay between the germline ends. Germline V gene sequence: CDR1 MNHEY, CDR2 SMNVEV (reference sequence). This CDR3 has 13 residues.

Only a few counts were recorded for this clone. The chain employs TRBV15 and TRBJ2-3; 10 nucleotides agree with TRBD1. Germline CDR1 LNHNV, CDR2 YYDKDF (reference sequence). V dropped 1 base and J dropped 1; count of bases not matched to a gene: 5. This CDR3 has 17 residues. The CDR3 sequence: CATSRGLGTGGTDTQYF. CDR3 nucleotides: TGTGCCACCAGCAGAGGTCTAGGGACAGGGGGCACAGATACGCAGTATTTT.

This clone was recorded a few times. This chain uses TRBV19 with TRBJ2-7, with TRBD1 matching 7 bases. The CDR3 runs to 15 residues. Germline loops: CDR1 LNHDA, CDR2 SQIVND (reference sequence). V trimming: 6 bases; J trimming: 2 bases; junction bases outside the gene matches: 10. Here the CDR3 reads CASSPFSGQPYEQYF. The CDR3 coding sequence is TGTGCCAGTAGCCCTTTTTCGGGACAGCCCTACGAGCAGTACTTC.

This chain uses TRBV4-1 with TRBJ1-2; 7 bases line up with TRBD1. CDR1 is MGHRA, CDR2 YSYEKL, per germline. V gave up 2 bases and J gave up 2 bases; unmatched junction bases: 11. The CDR3 runs to 17 residues. DNA for the CDR3: TGCGCCAGCAGCCAACTTGAGGGACAGTTGGAGAACTATGGCTACACCTTC. It yields the protein CASSQLEGQLENYGYTF.

V and J are TRBV7-2 and TRBJ2-5; tentatively, D is TRBD2 (6 bases). The germline V and J ends were trimmed by 2 bases and 5 bases, with 15 bases remaining between them. Germline V gene sequence: CDR1 SGHTA, CDR2 FQGNSA. This CDR3 region has 15 residues. The CDR3 region is CASSLFPGRLETQYF. As DNA, the CDR3 is TGTGCCAGCAGCTTATTTCCGGGGAGGTTGGAGACCCAGTACTTC.

The chain combines TRBV9 with TRBJ1-3; 8 bases match TRBD1. Trimming removed 4 bases from V and 4 bases from J; junction bases left unmatched: 7. Looked up from germline, CDR1 is SGDLS and CDR2 is YYNGEE. The CDR3 totals 15 residues. The CDR3 sequence is CASSLQGAQGNTIYF. In DNA form, the CDR3 reads TGTGCCAGCAGCTTGCAGGGGGCGCAAGGAAACACCATATATTTT.

V is TRBV5-1 and J is TRBJ2-3; TRBD1 matches 7 bases. Germline CDR1 reads SGHRS; CDR2 reads YFSETQ. The CDR3 length is 16 residues. Trimming removed 2 bases from V and 0 bases from J; junction bases left unmatched: 6. The CDR3 reads CASSLTGDASTDTQYF. The CDR3 bases are TGCGCCAGCAGCTTAACAGGGGACGCTAGCACAGATACGCAGTATTTT.

The chain employs TRBV30 and TRBJ2-1, with 10 bases lining up with TRBD1. Germline lookup yields CDR1 GTSNPN and CDR2 SVGIG (reference sequence). The V segment lost 2 bases and the J segment 2 bases; nucleotides outside the gene matches: 3. This CDR3 has 15 residues. The CDR3 sequence is CAWSPGQGPYNEQFF. The CDR3 DNA is TGTGCCTGGAGTCCGGGACAGGGGCCCTACAATGAGCAGTTCTTC.

This clone was found a few times. J is TRBJ2-2 and V is TRBV28; D uncertain. Germline CDR1 reads MDHEN; CDR2 reads SYDVKM. V lost 6 bases and J lost 1, with 12 bases in between. The CDR3 totals 15 residues. Here the CDR3 reads CASSPFARNTGELFF. Here the CDR3 DNA reads TGTGCCAGCAGCCCTTTTGCGCGGAACACCGGGGAGCTGTTTTTT. Full variable domain (remainder filled in from reference TRBV28 and TRBJ2-2): DVKVTQSSRYLVKRTGEKVFLECVQDMDHENMFWYRQDPGLGLRLIYFSYDVKMKEKGDIPEGYSVSREKKERFSLILESASTNQTSMYLCASSPFARNTGELFFGEGSRLTVL.

This clone turned up a few times. This chain links TRBV30 with TRBJ1-2; perhaps TRBD1 as D (6 bases). The ends were cut back, 5 bases at V and 4 bases at J, with 11 bases in the middle. This CDR3 contains 12 residues. The germline V gene encodes CDR1 GTSNPN and CDR2 SVGIG (reference sequence). In DNA, the CDR3 is TGTGCCTGGGGCCGGGACACCTATGGCTACACCTTC. Translating gives CAWGRDTYGYTF. Full variable domain (rest looked up from reference TRBV30 and TRBJ1-2): SQTIHQWPATLVQPVGSPLSLECTVEGTSNPNLYWYRQAAGRGLQLLFYSVGIGQISSEVPQNLSASRPQDRQFILSSKKLLLSDSGFYLCAWGRDTYGYTFGSGTRLTVV.

This clone was counted a few times. The V and J genes are TRBV6-5 and TRBJ1-6; tentative D call: TRBD1 (5 bases). V was trimmed by 6 bases and J by 10 bases, leaving 16 bases between them. The CDR3 is 14 amino acids. CDR1 and CDR2 (germline): MNHEY, SVGAGI. The DNA for the CDR3 is TGTGCCAGCAGACCGGACGGCGGGGGGTCACCCCTCCACTTT. Its translation is CASRPDGGGSPLHF.

This clone turned up a few times. This rearrangement joins TRBV2 to TRBJ2-7; TRBD2 matches at 7 bases. Germline V lookup: CDR1 SNHLY, CDR2 FYNNEI. V dropped 10 bases and J dropped 4; count of bases not matched to a gene: 10. The CDR3 has 13 residues. CDR3 sequence: CANKRGLEYEQYF. In DNA form, the CDR3 reads TGTGCCAACAAGCGGGGACTGGAATACGAGCAGTACTTC. The full variable domain, its missing parts supplied by reference TRBV2 and TRBJ2-7, is EPEVTQTPSHQVTQMGQEVILRCVPISNHLYFYWYRQILGQKVEFLVSFYNNEISEKSEIFDDQFSVERPDGSNFTLKIRSTKLEDSAMYFCANKRGLEYEQYFGPGTRLTVT.

The chain uses TRBV6-5 and TRBJ2-5, with D uncertain. The CDR3 is made up of 14 amino acids. Trimming stripped 6 bases from V and 5 bases from J, with 16 bases between. The germline V gene encodes CDR1 MNHEY and CDR2 SVGAGI. The CDR3 DNA sequence: TGTGCCAGCAGCCTCGGCGGAGCAGCGGAGACCCAGTACTTC. As protein: CASSLGGAAETQYF.

This chain uses TRBV10-3 with TRBJ2-7; D is perhaps TRBD1 (6 bases). With 8 bases removed from V and 4 bases from J, the gap between germline ends came to 9 bases. The CDR3 is made up of 11 amino acids. Germline CDR1 ENHRY, CDR2 SYGVKD. CDR3 residues: CAIGQGYEQYF. The CDR3 DNA sequence: TGTGCCATCGGGCAGGGGTACGAGCAGTACTTC.

With respect to this clone: Germline is not matched at one junction end, which may reflect a read error. This chain uses TRBV4-1 with TRBJ2-6; possibly TRBD1 for D (5 bases). Germline V gene lookup returns CDR1 MGHRA and CDR2 YSYEKL. The CDR3 sequence is 16 residues long. In DNA, the CDR3 is TGTGCCAGCAGCAAACATGCAGGGACTGGGGCCAACGTCCTGACTTTC. Encoded protein: CASSKHAGTGANVLTF.

A few counts support this clone. This chain links TRBV11-2 with TRBJ1-2; 8 bases are shared with TRBD1. The germline V gene encodes CDR1 SGHAT and CDR2 FQNNGV. This CDR3 is 12 amino acids long. Trimming took 5 bases from V and 14 from J; bases not matched to a gene: 10. DNA of the CDR3: TGTGCCAGCAGCCACGGGGACAGGCTAGGAACCTTC. Protein product: CASSHGDRLGTF. The whole variable domain, filled in from reference TRBV11-2 and TRBJ1-2, reads EAGVAQSPRYKIIEKRQSVAFWCNPISGHATLYWYQQILGQGPKLLIQFQNNGVVDDSQLPKDRFSAERLKGVDSTLKIQPAKLEDSAVYLCASSHGDRLGTFGSGTRLTVV.

This clone has just a few counts. This sample includes further DNA sequences coding for the same CDR3. The chain uses TRBV6-5 and TRBJ2-7; 13 nucleotides agree with TRBD2. With V trimmed by 4 bases and J by 4 bases, 4 bases remained unmatched. CDR3 length: 15 amino acids. CDR1 and CDR2 (germline): MNHEY, SVGAGI. The DNA for the CDR3 is TGTGCCAGCAGTTCGAGACTAGCGGGGGGATACGAGCAGTACTTC. Translated: CASSSRLAGGYEQYF.

This clone was detected only a few times. This sequence joins TRBV2 and TRBJ1-3; D is perhaps TRBD1 (5 bases). This CDR3 contains 13 residues. CDR1 and CDR2 from the germline V gene are SNHLY and FYNNEI. V shed 6 bases and J shed 4 bases, with 10 bases lying between them. The CDR3 nucleotides are TGTGCCAGCAGGGGACTTGAGGGAAACACCATATATTTT. Amino acids: CASRGLEGNTIYF.

This chain connects TRBV18 to TRBJ2-5, with 10 positions matching TRBD1. This CDR3 contains 15 residues. Trimming took 0 bases from V and 5 from J; bases not matched to a gene: 3. Germline CDR1 KGHSH, CDR2 LQKENI. CDR3 region: CASSPPAGQGETQYF. The CDR3, as DNA: TGTGCCAGCTCACCACCTGCGGGACAGGGGGAGACCCAGTACTTC. Together with reference TRBV18 and TRBJ2-5, the CDR3 gives the full variable domain: NAGVMQNPRHLVRRRGQEARLRCSPMKGHSHVYWYRQLPEEGLKFMVYLQKENIIDESGMPKERFSAEFPKEGPSILRIQQVVRGDSAAYFCASSPPAGQGETQYFGPGTRLLVL.

J is TRBJ1-2 and V is TRBV4-2; TRBD1 might be the D (5 bases). From germline, CDR1 is LGHNA and CDR2 YNFKEQ. This CDR3 is built from 13 residues. Trimming pared 6 bases from V and 5 bases from J, leaving 13 bases between. CDR3 in amino acids: CASSLTGPYGYTF. The CDR3 DNA reads as TGTGCCAGCAGTCTAACAGGACCTTATGGCTACACCTTC.